This T cell receptor (beta chain) was retrieved from a study of shared clonotypes between healthy human individuals. This clone appeared a single time. The repertoire was sequenced with immunoSEQ multiplex PCR; TCRdb's copy has only in-frame clones and lacks some. The sample includes some 500,000 clones, roughly 78% of them seen just once. The V end lost 7 bases, the J end lost 7 bases, and 19 bases lay between the germline ends. CDR1 and CDR2 from the germline V gene are MDHEN and SYDVKM. CDR3 length: 15 amino acids. This TCR was recovered from a middle-aged woman in good health. Some clones in this sample may be carry-over from other donors' samples. The sequenced sample was PBMCs. The chain recombines TRBV28 with TRBJ1-4; maybe TRBD1 (6 bases). The CDR3 reads CASITTGASAEKLFF. CDR3 DNA: TGTGCCAGCATAACTACGGGGGCGTCTGCTGAAAAACTGTTTTTT.